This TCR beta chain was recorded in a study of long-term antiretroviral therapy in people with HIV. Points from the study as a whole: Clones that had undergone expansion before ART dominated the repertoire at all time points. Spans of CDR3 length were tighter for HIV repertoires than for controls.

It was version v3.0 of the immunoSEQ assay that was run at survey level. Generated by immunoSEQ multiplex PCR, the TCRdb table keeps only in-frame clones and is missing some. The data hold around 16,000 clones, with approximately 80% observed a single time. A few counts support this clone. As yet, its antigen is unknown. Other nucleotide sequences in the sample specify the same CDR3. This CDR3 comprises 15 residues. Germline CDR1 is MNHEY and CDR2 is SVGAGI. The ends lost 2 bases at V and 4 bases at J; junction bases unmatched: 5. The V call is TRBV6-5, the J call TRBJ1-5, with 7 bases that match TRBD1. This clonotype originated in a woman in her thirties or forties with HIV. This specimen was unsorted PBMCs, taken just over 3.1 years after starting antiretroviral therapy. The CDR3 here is CASSYDRESNQPQHF. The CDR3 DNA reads TGTGCCAGCAGTTACGACAGGGAATCGAATCAGCCCCAGCATTTT.